The sequence of this T cell receptor (beta chain) was determined in a study of neoadjuvant nivolumab and ipilimumab in lung cancer. Background on the study: The combination arm added day-1 ipilimumab 1 mg/kg to nivolumab 3 mg/kg on days 1, 15, 29. Notes on the study in general: From pretherapy to surgery, tumor richness and clonality rose with dual therapy. Blood richness before therapy tracked richness in tumors resected after neoadjuvant therapy. TCR receptors were sequenced in few samples.

V was pared by 0 bases and J by 1 base, with 18 bases between. This CDR3 spans 18 amino acids. Germline V CDR1 and CDR2: LNHNV, YYDKDF (reference sequence). About this clone: The antigen remains undetermined.

Profiled with immunoSEQ multiplex PCR; TCRdb holds only in-frame clones, not every one. Among roughly 20,000 clones, roughly 80% were seen once, and the ten largest hold roughly 9%. The input for sequencing was tumor tissue, taken after neoadjuvant nivolumab, alone or with ipilimumab, at or shortly before surgery. This receptor was identified in an adult with non-small cell lung cancer. The chain carries TRBV15 and TRBJ1-1; weak D call: TRBD1 (5 bases). The DNA of the CDR3 is TGTGCCACCAGCAGAGAACGCCAGGGCCGTACACAGAACACTGAAGCTTTCTTT. This gives the protein CATSRERQGRTQNTEAFF.